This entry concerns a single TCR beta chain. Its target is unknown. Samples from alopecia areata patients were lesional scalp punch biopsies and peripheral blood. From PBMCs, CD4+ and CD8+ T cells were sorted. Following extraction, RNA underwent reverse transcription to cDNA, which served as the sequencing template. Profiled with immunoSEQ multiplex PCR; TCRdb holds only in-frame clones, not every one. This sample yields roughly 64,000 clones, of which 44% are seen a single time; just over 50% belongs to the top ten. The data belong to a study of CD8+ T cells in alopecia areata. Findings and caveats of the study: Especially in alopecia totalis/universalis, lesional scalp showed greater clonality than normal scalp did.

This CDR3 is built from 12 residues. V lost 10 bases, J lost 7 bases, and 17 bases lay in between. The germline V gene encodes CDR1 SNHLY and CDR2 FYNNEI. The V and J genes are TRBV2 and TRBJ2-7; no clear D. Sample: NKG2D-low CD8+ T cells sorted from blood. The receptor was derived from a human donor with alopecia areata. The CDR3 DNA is TGTGCCACCATAAACCTCCTGGGGGAGCAGTACTTC. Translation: CATINLLGEQYF.